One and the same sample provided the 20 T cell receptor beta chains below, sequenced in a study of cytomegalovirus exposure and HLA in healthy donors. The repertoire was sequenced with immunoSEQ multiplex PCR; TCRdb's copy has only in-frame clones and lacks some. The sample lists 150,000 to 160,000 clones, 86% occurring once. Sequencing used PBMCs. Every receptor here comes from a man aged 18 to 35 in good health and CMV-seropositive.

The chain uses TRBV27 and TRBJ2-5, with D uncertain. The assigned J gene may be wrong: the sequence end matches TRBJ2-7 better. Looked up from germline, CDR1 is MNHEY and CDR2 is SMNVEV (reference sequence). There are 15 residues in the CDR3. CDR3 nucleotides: TGTGCCAGCAGATATAGCCTTATTGGCACCTACGAGCAGTACTTC. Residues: CASRYSLIGTYEQYF.

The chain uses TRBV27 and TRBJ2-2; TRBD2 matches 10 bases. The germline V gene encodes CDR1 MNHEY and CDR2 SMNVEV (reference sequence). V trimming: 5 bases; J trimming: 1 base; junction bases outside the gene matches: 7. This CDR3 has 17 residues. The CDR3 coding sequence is TGTGCCAGCAGTCTTAAAGGACTAGCGGAGAACACCGGGGAGCTGTTTTTT. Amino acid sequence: CASSLKGLAENTGELFF.

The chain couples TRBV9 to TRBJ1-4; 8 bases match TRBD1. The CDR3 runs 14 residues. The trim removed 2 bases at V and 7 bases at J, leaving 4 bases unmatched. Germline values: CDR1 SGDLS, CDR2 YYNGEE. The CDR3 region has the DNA TGTGCCAGCAGCGTCCCCGGGACAGGTGAAAAACTGTTTTTT. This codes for CASSVPGTGEKLFF.

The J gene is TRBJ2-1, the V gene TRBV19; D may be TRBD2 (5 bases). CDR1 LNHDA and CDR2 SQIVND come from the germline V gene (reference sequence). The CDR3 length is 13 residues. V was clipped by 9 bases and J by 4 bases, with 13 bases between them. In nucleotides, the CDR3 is TGTGCCAGCACTAGGACCCCATACAATGAGCAGTTCTTC. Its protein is CASTRTPYNEQFF.

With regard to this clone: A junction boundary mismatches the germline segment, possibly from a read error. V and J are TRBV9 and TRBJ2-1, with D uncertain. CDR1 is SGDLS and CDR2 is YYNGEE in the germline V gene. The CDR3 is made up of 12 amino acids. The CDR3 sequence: CASSPSHNEQFF. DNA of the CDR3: TGTGCCAGCAGCCCCTCCCACAATGAGCAGTTCTTC.

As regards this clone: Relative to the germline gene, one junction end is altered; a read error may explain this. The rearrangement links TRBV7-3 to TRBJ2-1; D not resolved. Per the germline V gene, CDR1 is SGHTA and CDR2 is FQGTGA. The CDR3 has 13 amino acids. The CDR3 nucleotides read TGTGCCAGCAGCTTTGACTCCGACAATGAGCAGTTCTTC. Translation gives CASSFDSDNEQFF. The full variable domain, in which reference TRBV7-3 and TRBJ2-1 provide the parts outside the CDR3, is GAGVSQTPSNKVTEKGKYVELRCDPISGHTALYWYRQSLGQGPEFLIYFQGTGAADDSGLPNDRFFAVRPEGSVSTLKIQRTERGDSAVYLCASSFDSDNEQFFGPGTRLTVL.

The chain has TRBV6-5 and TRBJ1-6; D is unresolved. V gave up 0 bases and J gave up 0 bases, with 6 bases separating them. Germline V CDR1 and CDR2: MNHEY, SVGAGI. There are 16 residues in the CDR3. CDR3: CASSYSRVSYNSPLHF. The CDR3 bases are TGTGCCAGCAGTTACTCGAGGGTCTCCTATAATTCACCCCTCCACTTT.

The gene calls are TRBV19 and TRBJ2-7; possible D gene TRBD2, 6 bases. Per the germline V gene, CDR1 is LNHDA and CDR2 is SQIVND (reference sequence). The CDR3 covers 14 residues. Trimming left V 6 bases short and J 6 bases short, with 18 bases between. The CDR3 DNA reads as TGTGCCAGTAGCAAAACTGGGACTGGCTTCGAGCAGTACTTC. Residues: CASSKTGTGFEQYF.

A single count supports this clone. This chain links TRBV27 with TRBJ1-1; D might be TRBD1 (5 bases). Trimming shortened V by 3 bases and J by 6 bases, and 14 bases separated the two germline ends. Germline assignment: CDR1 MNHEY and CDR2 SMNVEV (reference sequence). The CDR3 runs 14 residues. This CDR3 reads CASSFLWEGSEAFF. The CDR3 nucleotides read TGTGCCAGCAGTTTCTTGTGGGAGGGGTCTGAAGCTTTCTTT.

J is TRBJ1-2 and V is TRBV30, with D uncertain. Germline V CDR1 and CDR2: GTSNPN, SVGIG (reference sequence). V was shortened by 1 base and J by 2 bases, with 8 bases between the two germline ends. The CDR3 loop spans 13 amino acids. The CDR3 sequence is CAWSAVVNYGYTF. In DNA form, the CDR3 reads TGTGCCTGGAGTGCAGTGGTGAACTATGGCTACACCTTC.

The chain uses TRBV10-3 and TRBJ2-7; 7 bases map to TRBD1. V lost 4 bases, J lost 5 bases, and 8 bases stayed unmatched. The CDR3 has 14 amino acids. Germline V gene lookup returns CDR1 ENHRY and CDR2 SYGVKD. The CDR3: CAISGHDRVNEQYF. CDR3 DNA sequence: TGTGCCATCAGTGGACACGACAGGGTCAACGAGCAGTACTTC.

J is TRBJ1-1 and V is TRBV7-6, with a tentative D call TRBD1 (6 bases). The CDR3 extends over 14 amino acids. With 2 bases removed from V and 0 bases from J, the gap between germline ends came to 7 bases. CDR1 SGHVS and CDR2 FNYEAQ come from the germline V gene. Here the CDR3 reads CASSLQGMNTEAFF. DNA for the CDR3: TGTGCCAGCAGCTTACAGGGGATGAACACTGAAGCTTTCTTT.

The CDR3 region is CASSAGTGRYEQYF. CDR3 nucleotide sequence: TGTGCCAGCAGTGCCGGGACAGGAAGGTACGAGCAGTACTTC. The V and J genes are TRBV6-1 and TRBJ2-7; TRBD1 aligns across 8 bases. This CDR3 contains 14 residues. Germline V gene lookup returns CDR1 MNHNS and CDR2 SASEGT. V was clipped by 4 bases and J by 4 bases; unmatched bases: 6.

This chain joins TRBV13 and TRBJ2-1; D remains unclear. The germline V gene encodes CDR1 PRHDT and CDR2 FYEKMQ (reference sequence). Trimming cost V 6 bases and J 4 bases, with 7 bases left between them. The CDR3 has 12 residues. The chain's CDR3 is CASRARYNEQFF. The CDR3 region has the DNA TGTGCCAGCAGAGCGCGGTACAATGAGCAGTTCTTC. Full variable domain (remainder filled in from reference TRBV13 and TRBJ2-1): AAGVIQSPRHLIKEKRETATLKCYPIPRHDTVYWYQQGPGQDPQFLISFYEKMQSDKGSIPDRFSAQQFSDYHSELNMSSLELGDSALYFCASRARYNEQFFGPGTRLTVL.

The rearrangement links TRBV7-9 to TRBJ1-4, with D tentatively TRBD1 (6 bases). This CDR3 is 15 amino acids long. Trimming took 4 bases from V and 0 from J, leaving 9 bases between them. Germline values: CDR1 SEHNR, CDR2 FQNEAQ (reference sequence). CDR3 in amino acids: CASSSQGSTNEKLFF. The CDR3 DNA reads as TGTGCCAGCAGCTCACAGGGCTCAACTAATGAAAAACTGTTTTTT.

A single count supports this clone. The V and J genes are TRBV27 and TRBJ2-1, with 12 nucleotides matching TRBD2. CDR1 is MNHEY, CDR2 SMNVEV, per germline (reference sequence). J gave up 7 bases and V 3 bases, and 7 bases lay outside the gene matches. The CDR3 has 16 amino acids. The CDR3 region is CASSFLLAGGRNEQFF. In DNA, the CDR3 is TGTGCCAGCAGTTTTCTACTAGCGGGGGGTAGGAATGAGCAGTTCTTC.

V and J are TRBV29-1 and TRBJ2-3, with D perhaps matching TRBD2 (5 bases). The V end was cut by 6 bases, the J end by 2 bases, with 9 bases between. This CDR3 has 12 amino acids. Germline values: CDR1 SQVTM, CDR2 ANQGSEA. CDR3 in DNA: TGCAGCGTGGTGCGGGTCACAGATACGCAGTATTTT. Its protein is CSVVRVTDTQYF.

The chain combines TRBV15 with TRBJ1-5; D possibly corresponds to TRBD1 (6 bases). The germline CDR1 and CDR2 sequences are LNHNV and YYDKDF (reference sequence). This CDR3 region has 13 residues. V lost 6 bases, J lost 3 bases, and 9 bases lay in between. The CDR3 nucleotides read TGTGCCACCAGAGGACAGCACAATCAGCCCCAGCATTTT. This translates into CATRGQHNQPQHF.

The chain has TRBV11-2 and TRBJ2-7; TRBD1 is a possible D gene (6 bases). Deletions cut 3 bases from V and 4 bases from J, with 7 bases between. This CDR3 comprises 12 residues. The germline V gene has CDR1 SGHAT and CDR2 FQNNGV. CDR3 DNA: TGTGCCAGCAGCTTGCAGGGGTACGAGCAGTACTTC. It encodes CASSLQGYEQYF.

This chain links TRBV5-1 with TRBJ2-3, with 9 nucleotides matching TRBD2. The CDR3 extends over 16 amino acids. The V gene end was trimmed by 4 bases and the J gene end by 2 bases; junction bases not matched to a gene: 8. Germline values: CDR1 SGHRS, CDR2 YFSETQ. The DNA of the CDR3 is TGCGCCAGCAGCCCGGGGGCTAGCGGGATCACAGATACGCAGTATTTT. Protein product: CASSPGASGITDTQYF.